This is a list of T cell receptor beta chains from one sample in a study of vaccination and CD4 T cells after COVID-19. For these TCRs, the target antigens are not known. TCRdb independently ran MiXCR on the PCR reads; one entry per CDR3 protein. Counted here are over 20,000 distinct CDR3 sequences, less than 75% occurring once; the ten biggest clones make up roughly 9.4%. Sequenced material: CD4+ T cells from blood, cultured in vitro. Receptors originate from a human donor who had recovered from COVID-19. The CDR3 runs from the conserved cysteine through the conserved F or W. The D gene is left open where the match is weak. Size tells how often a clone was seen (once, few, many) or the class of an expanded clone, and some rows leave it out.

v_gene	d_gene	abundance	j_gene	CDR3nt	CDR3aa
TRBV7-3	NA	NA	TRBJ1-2	TGTGCCAGCAGCTCACAAGGTGATTATGGCTACACCTTC	CASSSQGDYGYTF
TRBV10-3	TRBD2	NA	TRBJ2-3	TGTGCCATCAGTGAGTCTTCTAGCGGACTAGCAGATACGCAGTATTTT	CAISESSSGLADTQYF
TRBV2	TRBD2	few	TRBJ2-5	TGTGCCAGCAGTGGGACTAGCGGAAGAAAAGAGACCCAGTACTTC	CASSGTSGRKETQYF
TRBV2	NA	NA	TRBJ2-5	TGTGCCACCCCGCCGTCAGGCGGGGAGACCCAGTACTTC	CATPPSGGETQYF
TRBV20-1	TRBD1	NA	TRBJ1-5	TGCAGTGCTAGACCGGGACAGGGAGGTCAGCCCCAGCATTTT	CSARPGQGGQPQHF
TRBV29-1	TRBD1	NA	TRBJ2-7	TGCAGCGTTGAAGATTGGGACAGCTACGGGTACGAGCAGTACTTC	CSVEDWDSYGYEQYF
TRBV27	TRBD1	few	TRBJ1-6	TGTGCCAGCAGCCTGGACAGGGGAGGCTCACCCCTCCACTTT	CASSLDRGGSPLHF
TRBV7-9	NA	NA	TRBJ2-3	TGTGCCAGTAGCTTAGCCTCGGGAGTCTTTAGAACAGATACGCAGTATTTT	CASSLASGVFRTDTQYF
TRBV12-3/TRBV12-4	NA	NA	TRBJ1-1	TGTGCCAGCAGCCCCACCTACGGGGACACTGAAGCTTTCTTT	CASSPTYGDTEAFF
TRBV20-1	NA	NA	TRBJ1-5	TGCAGTGCTAGCAGGGATCAGCCCCAGCATTTT	CSASRDQPQHF
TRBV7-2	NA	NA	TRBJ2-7	TGTGCCAGCAGCCTCAAAGGGGAACCAGGGTTTTTCTACGAGCAGTACTTC	CASSLKGEPGFFYEQYF
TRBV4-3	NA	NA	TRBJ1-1	TGCGCCAGCAGCCAAGAAGGGGGGAGGACACCAACTGAAGCTTTCTTT	CASSQEGGRTPTEAFF
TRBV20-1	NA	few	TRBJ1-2	TGCAGTGCTAGCGCAGATACCGGGGCGCGTGGCTACACCTTC	CSASADTGARGYTF
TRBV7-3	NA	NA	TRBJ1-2	TGTGCCAGCAGCTTAAGACTTCGTCTCAGGCCGGAGTCCTATGGCTACACCTTC	CASSLRLRLRPESYGYTF
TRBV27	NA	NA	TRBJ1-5	TGTGCCAGCAGTTTACCGCACGGAGACCCTCATAGCAATCAGCCCCAGCATTTT	CASSLPHGDPHSNQPQHF
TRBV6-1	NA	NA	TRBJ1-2	TGTGCCAGCAGTGACCTCTATGGCTACACCTTC	CASSDLYGYTF
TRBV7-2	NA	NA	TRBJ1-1	TGTGCCAGCAGCTTTTATCCGGGACGGATGAACACTGAAGCTTTCTTT	CASSFYPGRMNTEAFF
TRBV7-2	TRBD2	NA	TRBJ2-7	TGTGCCAGCAGCCGACTAGCGGGAGGGCTAAGGGAGCAGTACTTC	CASSRLAGGLREQYF
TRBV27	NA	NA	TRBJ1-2	TGTGCCAGCAGTTTAGATCGCGGGGTCTATGGCTACACCTTC	CASSLDRGVYGYTF
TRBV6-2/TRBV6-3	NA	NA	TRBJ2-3	TGTGCCAGCAGTTACTCGAAGGGCTGGGACGGCACAGATACGCAGTATTTT	CASSYSKGWDGTDTQYF
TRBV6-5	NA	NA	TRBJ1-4	TGTGCCAGCAGTTACGGGGGGGGCTCTGGTGAAAAACTGTTTTTT	CASSYGGGSGEKLFF
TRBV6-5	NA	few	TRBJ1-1	TGTGCCAGCAGTTACTCTCAGGGTACAGCTTTCTTT	CASSYSQGTAFF
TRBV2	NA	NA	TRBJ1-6	TGTGCCGCACACAGGATAAACTATGAACCCCTCCACTTT	CAAHRINYEPLHF
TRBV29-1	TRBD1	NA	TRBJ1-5	TGCAGCGTTGGGACAGGGGATCAGCCCCAGCATTTT	CSVGTGDQPQHF
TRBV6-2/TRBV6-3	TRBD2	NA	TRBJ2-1	TGTGCCAGCAGTTACCGGGGGGGCGGCTACAATGAGCAGTTCTTC	CASSYRGGGYNEQFF
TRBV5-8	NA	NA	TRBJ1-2	TGTGCCAGCAGCTTGTTTGCAGACGGTGGCTACACCTTC	CASSLFADGGYTF
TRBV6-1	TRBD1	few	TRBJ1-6	TGTGCCAGCAGCGCACTCGGACAGGGAGAATCACCCCTCCACTTT	CASSALGQGESPLHF
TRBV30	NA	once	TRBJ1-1	TGTGCCTGGAGTCTGGGGGGCCACACTGAAGCTTTCTTT	CAWSLGGHTEAFF
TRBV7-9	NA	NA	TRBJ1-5	TGTGCCAGCAGCTTTCGGTCTCCAGGTAGCAATCAGCCCCAGCATTTT	CASSFRSPGSNQPQHF
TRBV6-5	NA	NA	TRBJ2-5	TGTGCCAGCAGTTACTCGATGAGCCAAGAGACCCAGTACTTC	CASSYSMSQETQYF
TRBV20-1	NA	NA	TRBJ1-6	TGCAGTGCTAGAGAGGGGGGGAGCAGATACAATTCACCCCTCCACTTT	CSAREGGSRYNSPLHF
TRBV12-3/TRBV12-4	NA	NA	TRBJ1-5	TGTGCCAGCAGCCCTACTGTCGCGGCCGACAATCAGCCCCAGCATTTT	CASSPTVAADNQPQHF
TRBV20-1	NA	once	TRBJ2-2	TGCAGTGCCCTCAGGGATCCGAACACCGGGGAGCTGTTTTTT	CSALRDPNTGELFF
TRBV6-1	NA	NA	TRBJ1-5	TGTGCCACCACTAGGGGGGGTAGCAATCAGCCCCAGCATTTT	CATTRGGSNQPQHF
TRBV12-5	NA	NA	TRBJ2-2	TGTGCTAGTGGTTTGGTACCTTTCCCCGGGGAGCTGTTTTTT	CASGLVPFPGELFF
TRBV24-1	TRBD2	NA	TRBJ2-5	TGTGCCACCAGTGAGGCCCCTCATAGCGGGAGTAGGGAGACCCAGTACTTC	CATSEAPHSGSRETQYF
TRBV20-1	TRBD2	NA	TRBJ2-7	TGCAGTGCTGGGGGACTAGGTGGGTACGAGCAGTACTTC	CSAGGLGGYEQYF
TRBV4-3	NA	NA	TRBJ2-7	TGCGCCAGCAGCCAAGGCGGGGCGGGGAGCTTTTCCTACGAGCAGTACTTC	CASSQGGAGSFSYEQYF
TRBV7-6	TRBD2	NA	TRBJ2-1	TGTGCCAGCAGCCCCGTAGCGGGAGCCCCCTACAATGAGCAGTTCTTC	CASSPVAGAPYNEQFF
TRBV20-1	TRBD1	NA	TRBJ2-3	TGCAGTGCTGCCCCGGACAGGGACCCAGATACGCAGTATTTT	CSAAPDRDPDTQYF
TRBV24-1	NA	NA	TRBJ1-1	TGTGCCACCAGTGAACTAAGGGGGGCTTTCTTT	CATSELRGAFF
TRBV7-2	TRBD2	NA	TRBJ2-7	TGTGCCAGCAGCTTAGGGACTAGCGGAACCTACGAGCAGTACTTC	CASSLGTSGTYEQYF
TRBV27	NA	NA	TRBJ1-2	TGTGCCAGCAGTTTGGAACAGGGCTATGGCTACACCTTC	CASSLEQGYGYTF
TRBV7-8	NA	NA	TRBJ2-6	TGTGCCAGCAGCGCCAGGGCAGGGCTCTCCTCTGGGGCCAACGTCCTGACTTTC	CASSARAGLSSGANVLTF
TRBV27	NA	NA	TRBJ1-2	TGTGCCAGCAGTGCCACCCAGGGTCTTTATGGCTACACCTTC	CASSATQGLYGYTF
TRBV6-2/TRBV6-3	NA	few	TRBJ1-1	TGTGCCAGCACCGGGACCGTGGGAACTGAAGCTTTCTTT	CASTGTVGTEAFF
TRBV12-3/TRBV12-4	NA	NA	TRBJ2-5	TGTGCCAGCAGCCGGGGACTTGTGGAGACCCAGTACTTC	CASSRGLVETQYF
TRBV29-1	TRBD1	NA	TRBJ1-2	TGCAGCGTTGAGTTGGGACAGGGCTATGGCTACACCTTC	CSVELGQGYGYTF
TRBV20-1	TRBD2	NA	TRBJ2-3	TGCAGTGCTAGACGGACTAGCGGGAGGACAGATACGCAGTATTTT	CSARRTSGRTDTQYF
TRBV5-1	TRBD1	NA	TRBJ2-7	TGCGCCAGCAGCCCCCGGGACAGGGTCGACGAGCAGTACTTC	CASSPRDRVDEQYF
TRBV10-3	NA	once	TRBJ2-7	TGTGCCATCAGTGAGCCCCGCTGGGCCTACGAGCAGTACTTC	CAISEPRWAYEQYF
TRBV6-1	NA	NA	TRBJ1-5	TGTGCCAGCAGGGACGGATCCTATAGCAATCAGCCCCAGCATTTT	CASRDGSYSNQPQHF
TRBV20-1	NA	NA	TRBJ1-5	TGCAGTGCTAGAGATATAGCGGGGCAGGGCGGTCAGCCCCAGCATTTT	CSARDIAGQGGQPQHF
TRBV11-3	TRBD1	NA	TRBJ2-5	TGTGCCAGCAGCTCCCGGACAGGGGGTGGTGAGACCCAGTACTTC	CASSSRTGGGETQYF
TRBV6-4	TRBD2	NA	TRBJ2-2	TGTGCCAGCAGTGCCCTAGCGGGAGGAACCGGGGAGCTGTTTTTT	CASSALAGGTGELFF
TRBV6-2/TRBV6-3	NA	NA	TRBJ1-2	TGTGCCAGCAGTTTCAGGGATGGCTATGGCTACACCTTC	CASSFRDGYGYTF
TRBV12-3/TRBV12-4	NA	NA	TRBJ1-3	TGTGCCAGCAGTTCCCAACAGGGTCCCCAGGCCATATATTTT	CASSSQQGPQAIYF